This TCR beta chain is drawn from a study of cytomegalovirus exposure and HLA in healthy donors. The PCR employed 60 Vbeta primers together with 13 Jbeta primers. Using immunoSEQ multiplex PCR, the repertoire was profiled, and TCRdb retains in-frame clones only, with some absent. The sample has 75,000 to 100,000 clones, over 70% seen once. In its sample, this clone was seen a few times. V lost 2 bases, J lost 1 base, and 11 bases lay in between. Germline V gene data show CDR1 as KGHSH and CDR2 as LQKENI. This CDR3 contains 16 residues. V is TRBV18 and J is TRBJ2-2, with D possibly being TRBD2 (6 bases). Sequencing used PBMCs. This receptor was obtained from a man aged 60-69 years in good health and CMV-seronegative. The CDR3 nucleotides are TGTGCCAGCTCACCATTAAGTAGCGGGAACACCGGGGAGCTGTTTTTT. This codes for CASSPLSSGNTGELFF.